This T cell receptor (beta chain) was sequenced for a study of blood T cell repertoires in COVID-19. In the study overall: The United States, Italy and Spain provided the acute and convalescent COVID-19 samples. PBMCs, B-cell-depleted T cells, or T cells provided the cDNA or gDNA that made up the material.

Per the original methods: For nucleated cells, counts were estimated from reference gene primer amplification. Using immunoSEQ multiplex PCR, the repertoire was profiled, and TCRdb retains in-frame clones only, with some absent. V, J and clone size are taken as reported in that table, and D and trimming were inferred from the DNA itself. In the table there are 200,000 to 250,000 clones, roughly 80% of which are singletons. CDR1 SGHTA and CDR2 FQGTGA come from the germline V gene. The CDR3 covers 16 residues. The V segment lost 5 bases and the J segment 0 bases; nucleotides outside the gene matches: 7.

V and J are TRBV7-3 and TRBJ2-3, with 8 bases identical to TRBD2. The TCR originated in a woman of 80 years or more with acute or convalescent COVID-19. The sequenced sample was peripheral blood. The CDR3 here is CASSRRLASSTDTQYF. The CDR3 coding sequence is TGTGCCAGCAGCCGTAGACTAGCGAGTAGCACAGATACGCAGTATTTT.